This TCR beta chain was found in a study of neurological immune-mediated disorders. Time point indicated: longitudinal time-point 3. Synthesis of cDNA was performed by 5'RACE using 10-nucleotide random UMIs. Every sequencing run produced over 200 million TCR-beta sequences that came from 15-18 subjects. TCRdb processed the 5' RACE reads anew with MiXCR; each CDR3 protein has one entry. In the table there are tens of thousands of distinct CDR3 sequences, roughly 14% of which are singletons. This clonotype was detected many times. No antigen is known for it. The germline V and J ends were trimmed by 1 base and 0 bases, with 20 bases remaining between them. CDR3 length equals 19 residues. Germline CDR1 SGHDT, CDR2 YYEEEE. General study results and limits: None of the CDR3 amino acid sequences of expanded clones were shared across subjects, and this suggested private repertoires in all groups. HTLV-1-associated myelopathy had the most TCR clonal expansion, whereas multiple sclerosis had the least (lower than in healthy controls).

Sequenced: PBMCs. The chain employs TRBV5-6 and TRBJ1-5; D may be TRBD1 (5 bases). The TCR sequence derives from a man under 40 in good health. The CDR3 DNA reads as TGTGCCAGCAGCTTGATCGAACGACAGATGAAATATAGCAATCAGCCCCAGCATTTT. Its translation is CASSLIERQMKYSNQPQHF.